Following are 25 T cell receptor beta chains from one sample sequenced in a study of T cell repertoires in cytomegalovirus infection. These receptors' antigens are unknown. TCRdb re-called the reads through MiXCR, storing one row per CDR3 protein. The table includes approximately 300,000 distinct CDR3 sequences, 25% to 30% detected once. Material: cultured PBMCs, obtained from culture after CMV antigen stimulation. The receptor source for this set is a human donor in good health (CMV status not recorded). Some clones in this sample may be carry-over from other donors' samples.

The V and J genes are TRBV20-1 and TRBJ2-7, with D maybe TRBD2 (5 bases). This CDR3 contains 17 residues. Germline V gives CDR1 DFQATT, CDR2 SNEGSKA (reference sequence). The germline V and J ends were trimmed by 2 bases and 3 bases, with 23 bases remaining between them. CDR3: CSARPPLTRNRDYEQYF. Written as DNA, the CDR3 is TGCAGTGCTAGACCCCCTTTGACGCGCAACCGGGACTACGAGCAGTACTTC.

This clonotype was detected only once. V usage is TRBV7-9 and J usage is TRBJ1-3; D gene unclear. The CDR3 totals 15 residues. Germline V gene lookup returns CDR1 SEHNR and CDR2 FQNEAQ (reference sequence). The V and J ends lost 1 base and 2 bases respectively, with 9 bases between them. The CDR3 DNA reads TGTGCCAGCAGCTTAGATCCTGAGGCTGGAAACACCATATATTTT. Its protein product is CASSLDPEAGNTIYF.

This clonotype showed up just a few times. CDR3 nucleotides: TGTGCCAGCAGTCTCCTGGACAGGGCAGGCAATGAGCAGTTCTTC. It is translated as CASSLLDRAGNEQFF. J is TRBJ2-1 and V is TRBV6-1; the match to TRBD1 covers 8 bases. The length of the CDR3 is 15 residues. CDR1 is MNHNS and CDR2 is SASEGT in the germline V gene. Trimming took 5 bases from V and 6 from J; bases not matched to a gene: 9.

This clonotype was counted between two and nine times. The V call is TRBV20-1, the J call TRBJ1-1; D gene uncertain. Germline V gives CDR1 DFQATT, CDR2 SNEGSKA (reference sequence). The CDR3 loop spans 15 amino acids. V was pared by 0 bases and J by 3 bases, with 14 bases between. CDR3 residues: CSARDRESSDTEAFF. As DNA, the CDR3 is TGCAGTGCTAGAGATCGGGAGTCGTCGGACACTGAAGCTTTCTTT.

V and J are TRBV5-1 and TRBJ2-4, with D perhaps being TRBD1 or TRBD2 (6 bases each). Germline V gene lookup returns CDR1 SGHRS and CDR2 YFSETQ. There are 14 residues in the CDR3. The germline V and J ends were trimmed by 1 base and 8 bases, with 13 bases remaining between them. The CDR3 region has the DNA TGCGCCAGCAGCTTGAGGGGGGAAGACCACATTCAGTACTTC. This codes for CASSLRGEDHIQYF.

This chain links TRBV4-2 with TRBJ2-3; 7 nucleotides line up with TRBD2. The CDR3 contains 16 residues. The V gene end was trimmed by 3 bases and the J gene end by 3 bases; junction bases not matched to a gene: 9. Looked up from germline, CDR1 is LGHNA and CDR2 is YNFKEQ. The CDR3: CASSQSPGTTTDTQYF. In nucleotides, the CDR3 is TGTGCCAGCAGCCAGAGTCCCGGGACTACTACAGATACGCAGTATTTT.

This chain joins TRBV2 and TRBJ1-1; D possibly corresponds to TRBD1 (5 bases). V was cut by 4 bases and J by 4 bases, with 13 bases left in between. Looked up from germline, CDR1 is SNHLY and CDR2 is FYNNEI. The CDR3 is 14 residues long. Here the CDR3 DNA reads TGTGCCAGCAGTGCAGAGGGGAGGTCCACTGAAGCTTTCTTT. Translated: CASSAEGRSTEAFF. The whole variable domain, filled in from reference TRBV2 and TRBJ1-1, reads EPEVTQTPSHQVTQMGQEVILRCVPISNHLYFYWYRQILGQKVEFLVSFYNNEISEKSEIFDDQFSVERPDGSNFTLKIRSTKLEDSAMYFCASSAEGRSTEAFFGQGTRLTVV.

The J gene is TRBJ2-1, the V gene TRBV6-6; D is ambiguous. CDR3 size: 12 residues. CDR1 and CDR2 from the germline V gene are MNHNY and SVGAGI (reference sequence). Between the trimmed V and J ends, which lost 5 bases and 13 bases, there was a span of 15 bases. The DNA of the CDR3 is TGTGCCAGCAGTGTAGACCCGACTGGACAGTTCTTC. Amino acid sequence: CASSVDPTGQFF.

In this sample, this clonotype turned up a few times. Germline and junction disagree at one end, which may indicate a read error. The chain joins TRBV7-8 to TRBJ1-1; TRBD1 matches 7 bases. The CDR3 consists of 14 residues. From germline, CDR1 is SGHVS and CDR2 FQNEAQ. DNA of the CDR3: TGTGCCAGCAGCTTAGAGGGGGCGTGGCGGAGTGCCGGGTTT. This translates into CASSLEGAWRSAGF.

The rearrangement joins TRBV4-1 to TRBJ2-3; D is uncertain. V lost 4 bases and J 0 bases, leaving 11 bases between the germline ends. CDR1 is MGHRA and CDR2 is YSYEKL in the germline V gene. The CDR3 has 15 residues. The CDR3 DNA is TGCGCCAGCAGCCCGGCGGAAGCGAGCACAGATACGCAGTATTTT. Translating it yields CASSPAEASTDTQYF.

V and J are TRBV11-3 and TRBJ1-1; D uncertain. The V gene's germline CDR1 is SGHNT and CDR2 YENEEA. This CDR3 region has 13 residues. V lost 5 bases, J lost 2 bases, and 9 bases lay in between. This CDR3 is CASSGGYNTEAFF. CDR3 sequence (DNA): TGTGCCAGCAGCGGTGGGTATAACACTGAAGCTTTCTTT.

The rearrangement joins TRBV27 to TRBJ1-1, with 8 bases lining up with TRBD1. Germline trimming cut 3 bases from V and 1 base from J; bases unmatched to any gene: 4. The V gene's germline CDR1 is MNHEY and CDR2 SMNVEV (reference sequence). There are 15 residues in the CDR3. The CDR3 DNA reads as TGTGCCAGCAGTTTCTCCGGGACAGGGAACACTGAAGCTTTCTTT. It specifies CASSFSGTGNTEAFF.

This clonotype was counted between two and nine times. The chain is built from TRBV11-2 and TRBJ1-2, with D possibly TRBD1 on 6 matching bases. This CDR3 spans 15 amino acids. Trimming removed 0 bases at V and 6 bases at J, with 14 bases between. Germline loops: CDR1 SGHAT, CDR2 FQNNGV. This chain's CDR3 is CASSLDLRGENGYTF. The CDR3 DNA sequence: TGTGCCAGCAGCTTAGATCTCAGGGGCGAGAATGGCTACACCTTC.

This clonotype was detected only a few times. In DNA form, the CDR3 reads TGTGCCAGCAGTCCTCTCGGGACAGGGGACGTCATGAGGCAGTTCTTC. Its translation is CASSPLGTGDVMRQFF. The genes are TRBV27 and TRBJ2-1; 10 bases match TRBD1. Germline lookup yields CDR1 MNHEY and CDR2 SMNVEV (reference sequence). The CDR3 contains 16 residues. With V trimmed by 5 bases and J by 12 bases, 16 bases remained unmatched.

This clonotype was found a few times. V usage is TRBV29-1 and J usage is TRBJ2-2; maybe TRBD2 (7 bases). CDR1 and CDR2 (germline): SQVTM, ANQGSEA. The V gene lost 7 bases and the J gene lost 7 bases, with 10 bases spanning the gap. The CDR3 has 11 amino acids. For the CDR3, the DNA is TGCAGCGGGGGAGGGGGCGGGGAGCTGTTTTTT. It is translated as CSGGGGGELFF.

The chain joins TRBV24-1 to TRBJ2-3; 8 positions match TRBD2. The V gene end was trimmed by 3 bases and the J gene end by 5 bases; junction bases not matched to a gene: 12. The CDR3 runs to 17 residues. CDR1 and CDR2 (germline): KGHDR, SFDVKD. DNA of the CDR3: TGTGCCACCAGTGATCTCGGACTAGCAGGGGCAAGAGATACGCAGTATTTT. Translated, it gives CATSDLGLAGARDTQYF.

This clonotype was seen repeatedly, ten times or more. The chain uses TRBV7-2 and TRBJ1-1; D is possibly TRBD1 (6 bases). CDR1 is SGHTA and CDR2 is FQGNSA in the germline V gene. The V gene lost 5 bases and the J gene lost 3 bases, with 13 bases spanning the gap. This CDR3 has 14 amino acids. This CDR3 is CASSGQLADTEAFF. The CDR3 DNA reads TGTGCCAGCAGCGGACAGTTGGCGGACACTGAAGCTTTCTTT.

The J gene is TRBJ2-7, the V gene TRBV2; TRBD2 matches 8 bases. CDR1 and CDR2 (germline): SNHLY, FYNNEI. The J segment lost 3 bases and the V segment lost 3 bases, leaving 7 bases of the junction unmatched. The CDR3 has 15 amino acids. CDR3 sequence (DNA): TGTGCCAGCAGTGAGCAGAGCGGGAGAGGCTACGAGCAGTACTTC. Translating gives CASSEQSGRGYEQYF.

In its sample, this clonotype was seen a few times. The rearrangement uses TRBV6-5 and TRBJ1-5, with 9 bases lining up with TRBD1. CDR1 is MNHEY and CDR2 is SVGAGI in the germline V gene. Trimming cost V 7 bases and J 6 bases; bases outside gene matches: 16. CDR3 length equals 17 residues. CDR3 coding DNA: TGTGCCAGCAACCCCCGAGATACAAGACAGGGGGGTCAGCCCCAGCATTTT. Translated, it gives CASNPRDTRQGGQPQHF.

This clonotype was observed many times. This rearrangement joins TRBV11-3 to TRBJ2-3; unclear D gene. Germline V gene sequence: CDR1 SGHNT, CDR2 YENEEA. This CDR3 has 13 amino acids. Trimming left V 5 bases short and J 1 base short, with 7 bases between. The CDR3 coding sequence is TGTGCCAGCAGCCATCGGGGCACAGATACGCAGTATTTT. Amino acid sequence: CASSHRGTDTQYF.

The chain uses TRBV5-1 and TRBJ2-1; weak D call: TRBD1 (6 bases). The CDR3 runs 16 residues. Germline V CDR1 and CDR2: SGHRS, YFSETQ. V lost 7 bases, J lost 6 bases, and 23 bases lay in between. CDR3 region: CASGAPGTLNSNEQFF. The CDR3 DNA is TGCGCCAGCGGGGCCCCCGGGACACTTAACTCCAATGAGCAGTTCTTC.

This clonotype turned up a few times. The chain is built from TRBV20-1 and TRBJ1-1, with no clear D. The V and J ends lost 1 base and 1 base respectively, with 16 bases between them. CDR3 length equals 16 residues. Per germline, CDR1 DFQATT and CDR2 SNEGSKA (reference sequence). The CDR3 coding sequence is TGCAGTGCTAGAGTCTTGCTCGAGACGAAGAACACTGAAGCTTTCTTT. This sequence encodes CSARVLLETKNTEAFF.

This clonotype was picked up a small number of times. The chain carries TRBV15 and TRBJ1-2; D not certain. CDR3 size: 15 residues. Per germline, CDR1 LNHNV and CDR2 YYDKDF (reference sequence). V lost 5 bases and J lost 1, with 14 bases in between. DNA for the CDR3: TGTGCCACCAGCCTCCGCTCCGGCCTTAACTATGGCTACACCTTC. Its translation: CATSLRSGLNYGYTF.

The chain uses TRBV5-4 and TRBJ2-3; D uncertain. V gave up 3 bases and J gave up 7 bases, with 15 bases separating them. Germline lookup yields CDR1 SGHNT and CDR2 YYREEE (reference sequence). CDR3 length: 14 residues. The CDR3 is CASSSNIEPYTQYF. The CDR3 DNA reads TGTGCCAGCAGCTCTAACATTGAGCCCTATACGCAGTATTTT.

This clonotype has ten or more counts. The chain links TRBV29-1 to TRBJ2-5, with D possibly being TRBD2 (6 bases). CDR3 length: 12 residues. Trimming took off 7 bases at V and 3 bases at J, with 12 bases between the two ends. The germline V gene has CDR1 SQVTM and CDR2 ANQGSEA. The CDR3 is CSALPGEETQYF. CDR3 bases: TGCAGCGCCCTTCCGGGAGAAGAGACCCAGTACTTC.